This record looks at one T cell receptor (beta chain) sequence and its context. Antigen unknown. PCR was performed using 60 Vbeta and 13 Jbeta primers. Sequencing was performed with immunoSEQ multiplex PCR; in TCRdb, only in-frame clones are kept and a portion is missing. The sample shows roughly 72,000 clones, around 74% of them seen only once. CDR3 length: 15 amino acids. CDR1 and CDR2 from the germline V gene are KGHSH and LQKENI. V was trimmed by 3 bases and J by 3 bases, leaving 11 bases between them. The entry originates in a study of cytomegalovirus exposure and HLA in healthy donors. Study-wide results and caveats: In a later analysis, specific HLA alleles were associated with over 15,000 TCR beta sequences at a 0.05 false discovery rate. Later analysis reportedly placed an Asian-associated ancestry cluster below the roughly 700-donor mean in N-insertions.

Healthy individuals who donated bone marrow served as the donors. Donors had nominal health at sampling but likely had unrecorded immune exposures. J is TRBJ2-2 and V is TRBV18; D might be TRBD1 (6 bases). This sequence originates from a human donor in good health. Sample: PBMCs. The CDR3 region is CASSPRRGDTGELFF. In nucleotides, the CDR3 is TGTGCCAGCTCACCCCGCAGGGGCGACACCGGGGAGCTGTTTTTT.